The T cell receptor (beta chain) described here comes from a study of B cell selection in AIRE deficiency. The data were produced by immunoSEQ multiplex PCR, yet TCRdb's version contains in-frame clones alone and is incomplete. The data contain roughly 25,000 clones, about 96% of them singletons. Conventional CD4 T cells were sorted as CD4+CD127+ cells. Study-level results: Patient Tconv cells held about 31% of Treg sequences shared by healthy donors.

CDR1 and CDR2 (germline): MGHRA, YSYEKL. Trimming stripped 0 bases from V and 10 bases from J, with 11 bases between. The CDR3 totals 13 residues. Of note for this clone: No antigen is known for it.

V and J are TRBV4-1 and TRBJ2-3; D gene uncertain. Sequences were obtained from conventional CD4+ T cells sorted from PBMCs. The source of this sequence is a human donor with AIRE deficiency. CDR3 residues: CASSQDRSFSQYF. The CDR3 bases are TGCGCCAGCAGCCAAGATCGGTCGTTTTCGCAGTATTTT.